This T cell receptor beta chain was recorded in a study of cytomegalovirus exposure and HLA in healthy donors. Study-wide findings and caveats: A later analysis showed that HLA-associated TCR beta chains had undergone more clonal expansion than equally common others. Several of the most significant clusters appeared linked to common viral pathogens, based on a later analysis.

PCR primers comprised 60 Vbeta and 13 Jbeta primers. TCRdb's copy holds only in-frame clones and misses some; the assay was immunoSEQ multiplex PCR. This table holds some 140,000 clones, about three quarters found once. Points on this clone: Its target is not known.

The sequence was obtained from a man between 50 and 59 years old in good health and CMV-seropositive. Sequenced material: PBMCs.

Here the CDR3 reads CASSRDRATGELFF. The DNA of the CDR3 is TGTGCCAGCAGTCGGGACAGGGCCACCGGGGAGCTGTTTTTT. The chain employs TRBV6-6 and TRBJ2-2; 9 bases are a match to TRBD1. The CDR3 covers 14 residues. The V segment lost 5 bases and the J segment 4 bases; nucleotides outside the gene matches: 2. Germline-derived CDR1 and CDR2 are MNHNY and SVGAGI (reference sequence).